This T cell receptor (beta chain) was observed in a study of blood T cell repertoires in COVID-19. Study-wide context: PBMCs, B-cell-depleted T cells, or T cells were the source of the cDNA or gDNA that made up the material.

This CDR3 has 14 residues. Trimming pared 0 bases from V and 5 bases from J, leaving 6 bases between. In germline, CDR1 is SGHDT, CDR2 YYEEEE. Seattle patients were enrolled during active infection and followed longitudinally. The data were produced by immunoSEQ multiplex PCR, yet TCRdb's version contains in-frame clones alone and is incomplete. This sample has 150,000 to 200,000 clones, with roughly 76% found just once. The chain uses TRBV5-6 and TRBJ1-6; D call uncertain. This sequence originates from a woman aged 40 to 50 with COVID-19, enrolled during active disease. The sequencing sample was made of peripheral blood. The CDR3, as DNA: TGTGCCAGCAGCTTGGGAACAGATAATTCACCCCTCCACTTT. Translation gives CASSLGTDNSPLHF.